This TCR beta chain was obtained from a study of technical replicates of blood from a handful of donors. Generated by immunoSEQ multiplex PCR, the TCRdb table keeps only in-frame clones and is missing some. The sample lists roughly 52,000 clones; more than 90% were seen once. Sequenced: PBMCs. This receptor was identified in a human donor in good health. Some clones in this sample may be carry-over from other donors' samples.

This chain's CDR3 is CAWALRGGNGYTF. Here the CDR3 DNA reads TGTGCCTGGGCCCTCCGTGGGGGGAATGGCTACACCTTC. This chain links TRBV30 with TRBJ1-2; TRBD1 might be the D (5 bases). CDR3 length equals 13 residues. Trimming cost V 5 bases and J 6 bases, with 16 bases left between them. From germline, CDR1 is GTSNPN and CDR2 SVGIG (reference sequence).